Listed below are T cell receptor beta chains from one sample, sequenced in a study of T cell clonotyping in hematopoietic cell transplantation. The table came from immunoSEQ multiplex PCR; TCRdb's copy has only in-frame clones and leaves some out. The sample shows some 76,000 clones, 90% to 97% of them seen only once. The input for sequencing was peripheral blood mononuclear cells, taken before stem cell transplant. All receptors derive from a woman in her forties or fifties with acute myeloid leukemia. Some clones in this sample may be carry-over from other donors' samples. CDR3s include the opening cysteine and the closing phenylalanine or tryptophan. Each record gives: V gene, D gene, clone size, J gene, CDR3 DNA, CDR3 protein. A D gene is named only where the DNA matches it firmly. Clone size is shown for a subset of rows, as once, few, many or a class of expanded clone.

TRBV20-1,NA,NA,TRBJ2-2,TGCAGTGCTAGATGGACAGGGGAGCTGTTTTTT,CSARWTGELFF
TRBV19,NA,NA,TRBJ2-3,TGTGCCAGTAGTATAGCCCCCTTTGCGGATACGCAGTATTTT,CASSIAPFADTQYF
TRBV19,NA,NA,TRBJ1-1,TGTGCCAGTAGTATTAGTTTGTATGAAGCTTTCTTT,CASSISLYEAFF
TRBV7-8,NA,NA,TRBJ2-3,TGTGCCAGCAGCTTACGGGCAGGCACAGATACGCAGTATTTT,CASSLRAGTDTQYF
TRBV29-1,TRBD1,NA,TRBJ1-2,TGCAGCGTTTCCCAGGGGGCCTATGGCTACACCTTC,CSVSQGAYGYTF
TRBV19,TRBD1,NA,TRBJ1-1,TGTGCCAGTAGCGCAGGGGGGGACCCAGCTTTCTTT,CASSAGGDPAFF
TRBV11-2,NA,NA,TRBJ2-7,TGTGCCAGCGCCGTGGGTTTCCACGAGCAGTACTTC,CASAVGFHEQYF
TRBV14,NA,NA,TRBJ2-3,TGTGCCAGCAGCCATTTCACAGATACGCAGTATTTT,CASSHFTDTQYF
TRBV28,TRBD1,NA,TRBJ2-7,TGTGCCAGCAGATCAGCCGGGACAGGGTCCCGCGAGCAGTACTTC,CASRSAGTGSREQYF
TRBV5-1,NA,NA,TRBJ1-4,TGCGCCAGCAGCATCTCGCAGGGGACTAATGAAAAACTGTTTTTT,CASSISQGTNEKLFF
TRBV7-9,NA,NA,TRBJ2-3,TGTGCCAGCAGCACTTTGATAGATACGCAGTATTTT,CASSTLIDTQYF
TRBV30,TRBD2,NA,TRBJ2-7,TGTGCCTGGTTAACTAGCGGGGGGGCGAACGAGCAGTACTTC,CAWLTSGGANEQYF
TRBV7-9,TRBD1,NA,TRBJ1-6,TGTGCCAGCAGCTCAGGGGGGCTACAATCACCCCTCCACTTT,CASSSGGLQSPLHF
TRBV28,TRBD2,NA,TRBJ2-7,TGTGCCAGCAGTTTACCCGGGGGGAAGTCCTACGAGCAGTACTTC,CASSLPGGKSYEQYF
TRBV2,TRBD1,NA,TRBJ2-7,TGTGCCAGCAGTGAAGGGACAGGGATTAACGAGCAGTACTTC,CASSEGTGINEQYF
TRBV5-1,NA,NA,TRBJ1-1,TGCGCCAGCAGCTTGAGATCGGGTATGAACACTGAAGCTTTCTTT,CASSLRSGMNTEAFF
TRBV30,NA,NA,TRBJ2-3,TGTGCCTGGAGTGTAGGGGGGCAAGATACGCAGTATTTT,CAWSVGGQDTQYF
TRBV10-3,TRBD2,NA,TRBJ2-3,TGTGCCATCAGCGGGTCTAGCGGGGTAATTAGCAGCACAGATACGCAGTATTTT,CAISGSSGVISSTDTQYF
TRBV30,NA,NA,TRBJ1-4,TGTGCCTGGAGTTCGTGGGGTGGATGGGAAAAACTGTTTTTT,CAWSSWGGWEKLFF
TRBV6-5,NA,few,TRBJ1-4,TGTGCCAGCAGTTACTCGATAGGGTCCGGAAAACTGTTTTTT,CASSYSIGSGKLFF
TRBV2,TRBD2,NA,TRBJ2-3,TGTGCCAGCAGGTCGACTAGCGGGGGCACAGATACGCAGTATTTT,CASRSTSGGTDTQYF
TRBV5-1,NA,NA,TRBJ2-3,TGCGCCAGCAGCTTGTTTGGAACAGATACGCAGTATTTT,CASSLFGTDTQYF
TRBV4-1,NA,NA,TRBJ1-5,TGCGCCAGCAGCCTCAGGATTATGAATCAGCCCCAGCATTTT,CASSLRIMNQPQHF
TRBV9,NA,NA,TRBJ2-5,TGTGCCAGCAGCGTAGGGACTATTCAAGAGACCCAGTACTTC,CASSVGTIQETQYF